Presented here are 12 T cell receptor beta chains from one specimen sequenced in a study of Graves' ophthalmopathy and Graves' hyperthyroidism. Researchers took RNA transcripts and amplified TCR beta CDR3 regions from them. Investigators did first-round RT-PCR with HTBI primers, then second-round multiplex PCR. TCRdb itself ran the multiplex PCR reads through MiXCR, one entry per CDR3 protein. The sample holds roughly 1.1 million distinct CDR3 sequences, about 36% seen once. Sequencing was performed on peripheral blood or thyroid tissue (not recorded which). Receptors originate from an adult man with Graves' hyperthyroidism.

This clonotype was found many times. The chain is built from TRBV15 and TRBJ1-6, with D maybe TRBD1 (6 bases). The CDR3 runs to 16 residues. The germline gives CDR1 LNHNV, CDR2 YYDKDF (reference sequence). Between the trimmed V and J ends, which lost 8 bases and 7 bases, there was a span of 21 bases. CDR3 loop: CATGKDTGAPNSPLHF. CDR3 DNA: TGTGCCACCGGAAAGGACACGGGGGCACCAAATTCACCCCTCCACTTT.

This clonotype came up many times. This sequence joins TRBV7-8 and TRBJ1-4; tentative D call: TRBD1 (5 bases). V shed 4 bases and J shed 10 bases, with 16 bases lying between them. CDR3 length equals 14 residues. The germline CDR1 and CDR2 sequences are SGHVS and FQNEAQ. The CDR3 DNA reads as TGTGCCAGCAGCTCACCCAGTTTGGGGGGAAAACTGTTTTTT. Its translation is CASSSPSLGGKLFF.

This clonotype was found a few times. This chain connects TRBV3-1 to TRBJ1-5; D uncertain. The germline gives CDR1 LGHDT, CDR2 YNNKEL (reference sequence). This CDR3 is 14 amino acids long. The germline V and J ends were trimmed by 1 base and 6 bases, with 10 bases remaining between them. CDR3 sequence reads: CASSQGGRGQPQHF. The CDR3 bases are TGTGCCAGCAGCCAAGGCGGACGAGGTCAGCCCCAGCATTTT.

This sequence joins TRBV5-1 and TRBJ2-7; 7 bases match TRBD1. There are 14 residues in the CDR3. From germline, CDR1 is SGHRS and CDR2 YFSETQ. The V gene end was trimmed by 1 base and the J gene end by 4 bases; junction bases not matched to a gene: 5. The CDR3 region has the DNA TGCGCCAGCAGCTTGTCCGACAGGGTTTACGAGCAGTACTTC. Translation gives CASSLSDRVYEQYF.

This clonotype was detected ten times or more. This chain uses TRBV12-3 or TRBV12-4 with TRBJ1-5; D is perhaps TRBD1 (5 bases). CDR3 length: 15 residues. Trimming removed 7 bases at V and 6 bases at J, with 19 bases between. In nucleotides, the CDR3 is TGTGCCAGCACTACGGGACGGGAGGTCGGTCAGCCCCAGCATTTT. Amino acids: CASTTGREVGQPQHF.

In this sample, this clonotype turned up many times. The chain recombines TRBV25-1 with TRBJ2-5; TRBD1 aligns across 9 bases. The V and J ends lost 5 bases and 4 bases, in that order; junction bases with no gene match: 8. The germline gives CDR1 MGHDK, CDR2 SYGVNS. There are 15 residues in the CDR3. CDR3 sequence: CASSPDRGGRETQYF. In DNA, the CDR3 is TGTGCCAGCAGTCCCGACAGGGGGGGCCGAGAGACCCAGTACTTC.

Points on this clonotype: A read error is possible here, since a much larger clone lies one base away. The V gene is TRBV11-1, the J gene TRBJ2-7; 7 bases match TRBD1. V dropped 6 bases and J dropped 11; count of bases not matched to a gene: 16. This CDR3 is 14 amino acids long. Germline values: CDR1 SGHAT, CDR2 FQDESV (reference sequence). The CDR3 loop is CASRGTAGRGEEYF. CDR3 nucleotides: TGTGCCAGCAGGGGGACAGCAGGGCGCGGTGAGGAGTACTTC.

The CDR3 region has the DNA TGCGCCAGCAGCCAAGGTGCGGAAGGTTCTCCCTACGAGCAGTACTTC. This sequence encodes CASSQGAEGSPYEQYF. The chain combines TRBV4-3 with TRBJ2-7; no reliable D call. The CDR3 sequence is 16 residues long. Looked up from germline, CDR1 is LGHNA and CDR2 is YSLEER. Deletions cut 1 base from V and 2 bases from J, with 15 bases between.

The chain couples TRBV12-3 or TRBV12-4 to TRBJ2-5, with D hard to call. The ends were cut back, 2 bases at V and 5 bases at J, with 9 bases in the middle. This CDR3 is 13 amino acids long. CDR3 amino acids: CASSLSPRETQYF. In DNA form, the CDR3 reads TGTGCCAGCAGTTTATCCCCGAGGGAGACCCAGTACTTC.

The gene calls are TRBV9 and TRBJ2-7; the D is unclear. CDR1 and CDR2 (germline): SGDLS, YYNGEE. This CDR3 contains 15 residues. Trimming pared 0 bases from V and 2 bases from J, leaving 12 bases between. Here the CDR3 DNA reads TGTGCCAGCAGCGTAGACTCCGGGCCGCCCTACGAGCAGTACTTC. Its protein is CASSVDSGPPYEQYF.

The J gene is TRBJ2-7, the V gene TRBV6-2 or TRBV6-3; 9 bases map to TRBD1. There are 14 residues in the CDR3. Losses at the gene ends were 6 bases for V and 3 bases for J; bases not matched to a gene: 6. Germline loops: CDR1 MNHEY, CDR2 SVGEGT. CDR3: CASSRTGQGYEQYF. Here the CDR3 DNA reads TGTGCCAGCAGCCGGACGGGACAGGGCTACGAGCAGTACTTC.

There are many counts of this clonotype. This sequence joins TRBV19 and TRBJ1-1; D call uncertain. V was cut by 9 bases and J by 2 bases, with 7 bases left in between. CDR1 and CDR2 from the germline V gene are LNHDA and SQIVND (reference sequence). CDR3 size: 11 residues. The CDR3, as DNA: TGTGCCAGCAAGCGAAACACTGAAGCTTTCTTT. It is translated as CASKRNTEAFF.